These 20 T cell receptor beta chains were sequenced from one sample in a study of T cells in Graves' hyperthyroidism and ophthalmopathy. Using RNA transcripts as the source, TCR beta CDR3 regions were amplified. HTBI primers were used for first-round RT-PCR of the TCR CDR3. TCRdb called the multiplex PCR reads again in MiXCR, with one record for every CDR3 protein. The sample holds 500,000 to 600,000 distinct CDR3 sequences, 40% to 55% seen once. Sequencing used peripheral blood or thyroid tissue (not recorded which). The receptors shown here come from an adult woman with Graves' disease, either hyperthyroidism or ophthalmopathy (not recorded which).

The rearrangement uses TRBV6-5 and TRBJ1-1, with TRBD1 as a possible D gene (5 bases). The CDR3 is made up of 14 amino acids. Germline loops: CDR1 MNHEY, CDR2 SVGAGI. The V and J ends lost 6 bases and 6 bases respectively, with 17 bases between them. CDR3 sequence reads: CASRDTGGMAEAFF. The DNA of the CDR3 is TGTGCCAGCAGGGACACGGGGGGTATGGCTGAAGCTTTCTTT.

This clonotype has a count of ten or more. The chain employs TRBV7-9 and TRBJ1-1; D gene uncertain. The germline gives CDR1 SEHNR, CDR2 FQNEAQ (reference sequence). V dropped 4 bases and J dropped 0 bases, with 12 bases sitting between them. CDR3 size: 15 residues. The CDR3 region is CASSWTSTVNTEAFF. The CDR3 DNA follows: TGTGCCAGCAGCTGGACCTCGACGGTGAACACTGAAGCTTTCTTT.

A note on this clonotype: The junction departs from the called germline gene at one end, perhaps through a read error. DNA of the CDR3: TGTGCCAGCAGTCTTGAGGACACTGTTAGCTATGGCTACACCTTC. Encoded protein: CASSLEDTVSYGYTF. The chain uses TRBV10-2 and TRBJ1-2; a possible D gene is TRBD1 (5 bases). This CDR3 comprises 15 residues. The germline V gene encodes CDR1 WSHSY and CDR2 SAAADI.

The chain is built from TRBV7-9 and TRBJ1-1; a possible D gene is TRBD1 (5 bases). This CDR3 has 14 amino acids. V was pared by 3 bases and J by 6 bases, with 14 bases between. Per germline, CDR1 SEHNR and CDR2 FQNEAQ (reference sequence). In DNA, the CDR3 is TGTGCCAGCAGCTTGGGGGGGTTAAGAGCTGAAGCTTTCTTT. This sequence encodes CASSLGGLRAEAFF. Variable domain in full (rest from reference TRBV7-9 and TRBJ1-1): DTGVSQNPRHKITKRGQNVTFRCDPISEHNRLYWYRQTLGQGPEFLTYFQNEAQLEKSRLLSDRFSAERPKGSFSTLEIQRTEQGDSAMYLCASSLGGLRAEAFFGQGTRLTVV.

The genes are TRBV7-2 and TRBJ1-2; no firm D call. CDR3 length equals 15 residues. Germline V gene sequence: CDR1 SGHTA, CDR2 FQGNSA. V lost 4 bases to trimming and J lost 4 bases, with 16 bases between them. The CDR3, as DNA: TGTGCCAGCAGCTACGGGGATAGGCTCAGCTATGGCTACACCTTC. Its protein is CASSYGDRLSYGYTF.

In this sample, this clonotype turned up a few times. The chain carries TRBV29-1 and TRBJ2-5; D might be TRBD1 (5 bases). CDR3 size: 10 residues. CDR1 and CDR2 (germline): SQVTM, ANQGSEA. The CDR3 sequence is CSAWGGTQYF. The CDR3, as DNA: TGCAGTGCTTGGGGCGGAACCCAGTACTTC.

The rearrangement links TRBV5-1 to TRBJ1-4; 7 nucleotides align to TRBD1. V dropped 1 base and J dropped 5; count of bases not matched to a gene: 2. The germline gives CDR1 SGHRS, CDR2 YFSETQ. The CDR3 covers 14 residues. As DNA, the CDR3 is TGCGCCAGCAGCTTGATGGGACAGAATGAAAAACTGTTTTTT. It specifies CASSLMGQNEKLFF.

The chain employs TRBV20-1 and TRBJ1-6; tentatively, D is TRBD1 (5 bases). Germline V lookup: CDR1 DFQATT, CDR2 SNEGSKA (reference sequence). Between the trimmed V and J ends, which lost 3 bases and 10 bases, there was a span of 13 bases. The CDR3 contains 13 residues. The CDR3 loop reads CSARGPRGSPLHF. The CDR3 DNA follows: TGCAGTGCTAGGGGACCGCGGGGGTCACCCCTCCACTTT.

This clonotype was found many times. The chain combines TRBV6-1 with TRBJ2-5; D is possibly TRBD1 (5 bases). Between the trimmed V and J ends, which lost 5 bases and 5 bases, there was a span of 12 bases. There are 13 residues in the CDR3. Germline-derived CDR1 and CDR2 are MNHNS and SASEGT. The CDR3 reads CASSKGELETQYF. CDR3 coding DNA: TGTGCCAGCAGTAAAGGGGAATTGGAGACCCAGTACTTC.

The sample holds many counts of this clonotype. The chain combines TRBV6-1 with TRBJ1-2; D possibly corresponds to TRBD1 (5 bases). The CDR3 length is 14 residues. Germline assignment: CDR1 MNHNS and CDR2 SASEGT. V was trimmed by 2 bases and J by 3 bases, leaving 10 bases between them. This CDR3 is CASSERGRYYGYTF. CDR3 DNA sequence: TGTGCCAGCAGTGAACGGGGCAGATACTATGGCTACACCTTC.

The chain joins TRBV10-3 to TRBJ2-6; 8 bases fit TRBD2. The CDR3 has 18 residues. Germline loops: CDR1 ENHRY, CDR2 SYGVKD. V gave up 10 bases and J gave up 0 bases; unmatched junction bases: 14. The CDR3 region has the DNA TGTGCCACCGGGAGGGCAGGGGCCCGAAGCTCTGGGGCCAACGTCCTGACTTTC. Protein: CATGRAGARSSGANVLTF.

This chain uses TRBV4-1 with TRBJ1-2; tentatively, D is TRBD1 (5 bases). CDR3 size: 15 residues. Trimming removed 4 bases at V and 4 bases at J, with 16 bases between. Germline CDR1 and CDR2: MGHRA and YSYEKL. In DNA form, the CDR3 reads TGCGCCAGCAGCCCTATCGTAACAGGCGGCTATGGCTACACCTTC. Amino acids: CASSPIVTGGYGYTF.

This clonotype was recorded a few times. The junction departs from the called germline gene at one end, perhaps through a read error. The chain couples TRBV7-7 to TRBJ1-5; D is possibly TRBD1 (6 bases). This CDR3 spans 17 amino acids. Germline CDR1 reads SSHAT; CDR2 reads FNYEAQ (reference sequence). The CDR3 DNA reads TGTGCTAGCAGCCTCGAGGTGGGGGGCATCGGCAATCAGCCCCAGCATTTT. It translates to CASSLEVGGIGNQPQHF.

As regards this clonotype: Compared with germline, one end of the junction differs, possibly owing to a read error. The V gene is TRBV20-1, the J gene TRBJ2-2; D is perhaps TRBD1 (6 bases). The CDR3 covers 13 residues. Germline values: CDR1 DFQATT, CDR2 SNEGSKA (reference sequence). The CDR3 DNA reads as TGCAGTGCTAGAGCCAGGGACACTGGGGAGCTGTTTTTT. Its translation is CSARARDTGELFF.

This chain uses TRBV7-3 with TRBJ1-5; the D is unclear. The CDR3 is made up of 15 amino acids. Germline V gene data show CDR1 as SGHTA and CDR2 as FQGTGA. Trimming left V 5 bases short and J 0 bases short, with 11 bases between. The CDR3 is CASSHREYSNQPQHF. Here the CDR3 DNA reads TGTGCCAGCAGCCACCGGGAGTATAGCAATCAGCCCCAGCATTTT.

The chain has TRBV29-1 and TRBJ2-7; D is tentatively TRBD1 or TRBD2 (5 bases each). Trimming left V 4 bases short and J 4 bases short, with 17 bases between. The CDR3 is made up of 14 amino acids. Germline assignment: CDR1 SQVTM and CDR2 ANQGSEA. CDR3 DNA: TGCAGCGTTGGCCCAAATCGAGGGGTTTACGAGCAGTACTTC. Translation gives CSVGPNRGVYEQYF.

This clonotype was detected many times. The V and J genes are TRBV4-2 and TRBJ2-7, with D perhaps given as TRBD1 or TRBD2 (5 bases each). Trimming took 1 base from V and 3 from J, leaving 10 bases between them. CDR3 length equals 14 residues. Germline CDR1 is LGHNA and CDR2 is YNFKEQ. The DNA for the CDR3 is TGTGCCAGCAGCCAAGGGGACCCTATCTACGAGCAGTACTTC. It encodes CASSQGDPIYEQYF.

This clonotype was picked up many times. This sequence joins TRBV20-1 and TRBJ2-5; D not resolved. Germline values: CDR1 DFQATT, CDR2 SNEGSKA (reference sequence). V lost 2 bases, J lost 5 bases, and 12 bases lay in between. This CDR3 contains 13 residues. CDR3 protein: CSARTGLGETQYF. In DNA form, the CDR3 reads TGCAGTGCTAGAACCGGGCTTGGGGAGACCCAGTACTTC.

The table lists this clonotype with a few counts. The CDR3 DNA reads as TGTGCTATAGCGGGAGGGCCAGGGGAGACCCAGTACTTC. This codes for CAIAGGPGETQYF. The chain is built from TRBV25-1 and TRBJ2-5; 11 bases map to TRBD2. This CDR3 spans 13 amino acids. Germline CDR1 MGHDK, CDR2 SYGVNS.

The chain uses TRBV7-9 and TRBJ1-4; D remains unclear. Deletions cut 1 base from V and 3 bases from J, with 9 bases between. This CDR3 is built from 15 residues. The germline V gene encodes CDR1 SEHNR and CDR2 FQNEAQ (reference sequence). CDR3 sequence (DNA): TGTGCCAGCAGCTTAGACACTCATTCTAATGAAAAACTGTTTTTT. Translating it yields CASSLDTHSNEKLFF.